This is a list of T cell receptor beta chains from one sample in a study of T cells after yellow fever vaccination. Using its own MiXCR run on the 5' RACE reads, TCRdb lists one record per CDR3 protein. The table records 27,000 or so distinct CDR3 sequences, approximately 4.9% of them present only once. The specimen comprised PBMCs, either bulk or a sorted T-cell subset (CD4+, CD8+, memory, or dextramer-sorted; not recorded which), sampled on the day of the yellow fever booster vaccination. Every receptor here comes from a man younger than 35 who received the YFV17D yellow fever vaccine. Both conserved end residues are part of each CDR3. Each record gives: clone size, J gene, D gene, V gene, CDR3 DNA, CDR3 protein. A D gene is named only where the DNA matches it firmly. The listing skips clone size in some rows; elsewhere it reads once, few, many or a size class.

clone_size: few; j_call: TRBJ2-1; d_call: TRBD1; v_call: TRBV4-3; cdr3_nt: TGCGCCAGCAGCCAAGAGGCGGGACAGGCGAGGGAGCAGTTCTTC; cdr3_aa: CASSQEAGQAREQFF
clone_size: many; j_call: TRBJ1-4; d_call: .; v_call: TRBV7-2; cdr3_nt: TGTGCCAGCAGTCCCCAGTCGGGGGAAGAAAAACTGTTTTTT; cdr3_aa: CASSPQSGEEKLFF
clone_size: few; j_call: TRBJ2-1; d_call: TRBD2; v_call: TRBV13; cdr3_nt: TGTGCCAGCAGCTTAGTTACTAGCGGGGGGCCCCCCTACAATGAGCAGTTCTTC; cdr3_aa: CASSLVTSGGPPYNEQFF
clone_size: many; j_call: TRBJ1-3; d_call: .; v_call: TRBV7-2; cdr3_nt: TGTGCCAGCAGCAGGATGACCTCTGGAAACACCATATATTTT; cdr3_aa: CASSRMTSGNTIYF
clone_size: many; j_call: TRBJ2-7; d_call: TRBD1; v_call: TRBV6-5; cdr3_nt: TGTGCCAGCAGTGCCATAGGGGGCACCAACTCCTACGAGCAGTACTTC; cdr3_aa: CASSAIGGTNSYEQYF
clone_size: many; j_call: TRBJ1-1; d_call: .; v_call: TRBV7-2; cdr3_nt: TGTGCCAGCAGCCGGTCCACCCTAGACACTGAAGCTTTCTTT; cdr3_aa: CASSRSTLDTEAFF
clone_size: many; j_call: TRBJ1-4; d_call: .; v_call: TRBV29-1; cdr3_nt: TGCAGCGCCGCGTTGGACGGGGGTGAAAAACTGTTTTTT; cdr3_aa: CSAALDGGEKLFF
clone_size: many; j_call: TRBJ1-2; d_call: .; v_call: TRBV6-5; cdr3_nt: TGTGCCAGCAGTTACTCGGGGACGGAGTATAGCTATGGCTACACCTTC; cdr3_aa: CASSYSGTEYSYGYTF
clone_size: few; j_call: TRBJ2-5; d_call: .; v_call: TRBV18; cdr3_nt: TGTGCCAGCTCACGGGGGCTAGAAGAGACCCAGTACTTC; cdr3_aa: CASSRGLEETQYF
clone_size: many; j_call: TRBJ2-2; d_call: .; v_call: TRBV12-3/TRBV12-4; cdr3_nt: TGTGCCAGCAGTTCCTCTGAGCTCGGGGAGCTGTTTTTT; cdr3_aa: CASSSSELGELFF
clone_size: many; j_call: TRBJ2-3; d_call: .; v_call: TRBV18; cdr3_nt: TGTGCCAGCTCACCCATAGAAACAGATACGCAGTATTTT; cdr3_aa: CASSPIETDTQYF
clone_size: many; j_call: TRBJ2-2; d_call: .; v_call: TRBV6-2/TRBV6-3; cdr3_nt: TGTGCCAGCAGGATGAACGGGGAGCTGTTTTTT; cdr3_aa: CASRMNGELFF
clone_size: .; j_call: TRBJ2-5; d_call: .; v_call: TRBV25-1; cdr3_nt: TGTGCCAGCAGTGAATACAGGGAAGAGACCCAGTACTTC; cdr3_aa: CASSEYREETQYF
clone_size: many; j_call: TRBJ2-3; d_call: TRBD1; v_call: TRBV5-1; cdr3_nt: TGCGCCAGCAGTTATGGACAGGGTACAGATACGCAGTATTTT; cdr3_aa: CASSYGQGTDTQYF
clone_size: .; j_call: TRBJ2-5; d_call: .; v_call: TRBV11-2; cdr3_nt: TGTGCCAGCAGCCCCCCCGCCGGGGGCCAAGAGACCCAGTACTTC; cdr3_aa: CASSPPAGGQETQYF
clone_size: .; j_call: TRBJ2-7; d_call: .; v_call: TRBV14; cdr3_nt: TGTGCCAGCAGTCGTTACGGGGGCAACGAGCAGTACTTC; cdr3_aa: CASSRYGGNEQYF
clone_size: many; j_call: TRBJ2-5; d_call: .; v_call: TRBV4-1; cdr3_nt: TGCGCCAGCAGCCCCAGATCTTCAGGCAGCGGAGGAGAGACCCAGTACTTC; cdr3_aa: CASSPRSSGSGGETQYF
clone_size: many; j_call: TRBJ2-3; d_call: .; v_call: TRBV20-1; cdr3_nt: TGCAGTGCTCCCGGACCGGGGGATACGCAGTATTTT; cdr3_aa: CSAPGPGDTQYF
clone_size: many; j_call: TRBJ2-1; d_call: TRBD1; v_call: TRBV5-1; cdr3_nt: TGCGCCAGCAGCGTGGGACAGCTCAAAGGTGAGCAGTTCTTC; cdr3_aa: CASSVGQLKGEQFF
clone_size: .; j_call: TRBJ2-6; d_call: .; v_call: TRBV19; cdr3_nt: TGTGCCAGTAGTATCCTCGAGTTAGGGGCCAACGTCCTGACTTTC; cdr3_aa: CASSILELGANVLTF
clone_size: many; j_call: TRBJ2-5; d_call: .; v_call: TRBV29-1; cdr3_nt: TGCAGCGTTTGGGCATACCAAGAGACCCAGTACTTC; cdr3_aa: CSVWAYQETQYF
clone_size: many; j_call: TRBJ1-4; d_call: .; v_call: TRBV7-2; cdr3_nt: TGTGCCAGCAGCCGAATACAGCAAGGTGAAAAACTGTTTTTT; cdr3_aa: CASSRIQQGEKLFF
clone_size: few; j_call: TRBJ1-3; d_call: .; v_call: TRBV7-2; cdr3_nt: TGTGCCACGGCGGACGATTCCGGACGGCGAAACACCATATATTTT; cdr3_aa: CATADDSGRRNTIYF
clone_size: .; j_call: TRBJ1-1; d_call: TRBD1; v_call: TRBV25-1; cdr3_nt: TGTGCCAGCAACCGACAGGGGGTCGACACTGAAGCTTTCTTT; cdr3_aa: CASNRQGVDTEAFF
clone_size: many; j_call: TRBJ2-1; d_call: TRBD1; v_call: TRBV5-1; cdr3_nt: TGCGCCAGCAGTCGGACAGGGGGCTCGGGCAATGAGCAGTTCTTC; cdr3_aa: CASSRTGGSGNEQFF
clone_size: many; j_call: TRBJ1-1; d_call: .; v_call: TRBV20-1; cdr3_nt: TGCAGTGCCCTAGGGGGGAACACTGAAGCTTTCTTT; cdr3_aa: CSALGGNTEAFF
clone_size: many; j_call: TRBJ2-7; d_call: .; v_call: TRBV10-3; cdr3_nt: TGTGCCATCAGTGAGTCGGACAGCTCCTACGAGCAGTACTTC; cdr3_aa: CAISESDSSYEQYF
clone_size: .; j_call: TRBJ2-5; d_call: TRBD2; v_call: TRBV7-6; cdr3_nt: TGTGCCAGCAGCTTATTGCGGGAGTGGGAGACCCAGTACTTC; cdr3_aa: CASSLLREWETQYF
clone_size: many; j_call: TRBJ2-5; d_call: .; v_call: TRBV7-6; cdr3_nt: TGTGCCAGCAGCTTAACCTACAGGGAGGGACGGAGTAAACAGACCCAGTACTTC; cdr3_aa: CASSLTYREGRSKQTQYF
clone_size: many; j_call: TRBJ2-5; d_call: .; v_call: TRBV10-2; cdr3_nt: TGCGCCAGCAGTGAAGGGGTGGAGACCCAGTACTTC; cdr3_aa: CASSEGVETQYF
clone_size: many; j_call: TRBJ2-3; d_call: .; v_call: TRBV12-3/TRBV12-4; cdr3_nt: TGTGCCAGCAGTCGAGGACAGACCAGCACAGATACGCAGTATTTT; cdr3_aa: CASSRGQTSTDTQYF
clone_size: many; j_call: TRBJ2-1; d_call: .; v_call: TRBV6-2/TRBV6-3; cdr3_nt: TGTGCCAGCAGCAGTCTCGCGGGCAATGAGCAGTTCTTC; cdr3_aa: CASSSLAGNEQFF
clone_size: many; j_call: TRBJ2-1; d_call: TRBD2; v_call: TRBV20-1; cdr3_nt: TGCAGTGCTAGAGCCGCCGGGACTAACTACAATGAGCAGTTCTTC; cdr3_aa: CSARAAGTNYNEQFF
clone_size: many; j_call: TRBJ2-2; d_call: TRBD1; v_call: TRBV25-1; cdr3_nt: TGTGCCAGCGCAGCCGGGACAGGGGACACCGGGGAGCTGTTTTTT; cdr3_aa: CASAAGTGDTGELFF
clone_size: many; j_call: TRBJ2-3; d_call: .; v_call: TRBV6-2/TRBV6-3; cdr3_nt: TGTGCCAGCAGTCCCCCCGGAGGGATAGAGCAGTATTTT; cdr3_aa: CASSPPGGIEQYF
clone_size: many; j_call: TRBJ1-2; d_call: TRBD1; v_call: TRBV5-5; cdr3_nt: TGTGCCAGCAGCCTTCGGGACAGAATTCCTTATGGCTACACCTTC; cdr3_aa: CASSLRDRIPYGYTF
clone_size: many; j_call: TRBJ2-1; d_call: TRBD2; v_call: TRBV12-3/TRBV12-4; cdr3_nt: TGTGCCAGCACCCAGACTAGCGGACCCTACAATGAGCAGTTCTTC; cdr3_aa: CASTQTSGPYNEQFF
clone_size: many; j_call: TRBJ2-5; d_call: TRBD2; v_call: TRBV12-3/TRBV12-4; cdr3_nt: TGTGCCAGCACCCCGGGCGGGGGAGAGACCCAGTACTTC; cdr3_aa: CASTPGGGETQYF
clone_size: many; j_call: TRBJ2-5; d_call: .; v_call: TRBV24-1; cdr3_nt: TGTGCCACCAGTGATCCCACGGGGATACAAGAGACCCAGTACTTC; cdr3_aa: CATSDPTGIQETQYF
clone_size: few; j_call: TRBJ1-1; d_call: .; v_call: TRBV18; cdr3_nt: TGTGCCAGCTCACCATTTAAGGGCACTGAAGCTTTCTTT; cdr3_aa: CASSPFKGTEAFF
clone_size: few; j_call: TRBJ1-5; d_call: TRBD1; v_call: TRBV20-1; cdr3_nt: TGCAGTGCTAGAGATCGGGCCGGACAGGGAGAGCATCAGCCCCAGCATTTT; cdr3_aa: CSARDRAGQGEHQPQHF
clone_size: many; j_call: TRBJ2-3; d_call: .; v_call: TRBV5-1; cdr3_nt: TGCGCCAGCAGCTTGGCTACACCTTCTAGCACAGATACGCAGTATTTT; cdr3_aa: CASSLATPSSTDTQYF
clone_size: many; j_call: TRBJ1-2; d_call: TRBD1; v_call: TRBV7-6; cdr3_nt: TGTGCCAGCAGCCTACTTGCGGGACAGGGGGTTTACACCTTC; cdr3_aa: CASSLLAGQGVYTF
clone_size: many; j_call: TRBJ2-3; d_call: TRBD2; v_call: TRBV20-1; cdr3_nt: TGCAGTGCTAGAGGGGATCTAGCGGGGGGGCTTCCAGATACGCAGTATTTT; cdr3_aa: CSARGDLAGGLPDTQYF
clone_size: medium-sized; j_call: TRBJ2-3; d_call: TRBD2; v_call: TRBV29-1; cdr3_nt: TGCAGCGTCGAGAGAGCGGGGTCCGGAGATACGCAGTATTTT; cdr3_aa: CSVERAGSGDTQYF
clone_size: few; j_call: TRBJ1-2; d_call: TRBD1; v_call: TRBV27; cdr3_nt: TGTGCCAGCAGTTTATCCCCGGACAGGGCTGGGGGCTACACCTTC; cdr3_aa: CASSLSPDRAGGYTF
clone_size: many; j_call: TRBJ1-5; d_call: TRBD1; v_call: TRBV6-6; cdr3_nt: TGTGCCAGCAAAGTTTCAGGGGGGTATCAGCCCCAGCATTTT; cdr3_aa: CASKVSGGYQPQHF
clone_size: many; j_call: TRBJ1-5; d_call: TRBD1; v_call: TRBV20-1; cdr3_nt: TGCAGTGCTCTTCGACAGGGGTATACCAATCAGCCCCAGCATTTT; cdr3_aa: CSALRQGYTNQPQHF
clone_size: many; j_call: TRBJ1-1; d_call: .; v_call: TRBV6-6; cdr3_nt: TGTGCCAGCAGCTCAAAGGGGGGCAAGAACACTGAAGCTTTCTTT; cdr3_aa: CASSSKGGKNTEAFF
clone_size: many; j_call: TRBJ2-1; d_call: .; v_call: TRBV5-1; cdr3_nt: TGCGCCAGCAGCTATTCACAGGTATACAATGAGCAGTTCTTC; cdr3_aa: CASSYSQVYNEQFF
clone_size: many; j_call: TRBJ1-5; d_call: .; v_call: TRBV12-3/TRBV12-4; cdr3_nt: TGTGCCAGCAGTCCACAGGTAGGACTCAGCAATCAGCCCCAGCATTTT; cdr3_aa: CASSPQVGLSNQPQHF
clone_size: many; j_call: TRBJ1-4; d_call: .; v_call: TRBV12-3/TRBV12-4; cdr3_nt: TGTGCCAGCAGTTGGGGTGTCACTAATGAAAAACTGTTTTTT; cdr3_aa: CASSWGVTNEKLFF
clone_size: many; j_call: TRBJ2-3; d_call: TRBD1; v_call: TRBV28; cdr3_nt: TGTGCCAGCAGTGCCCCAAATCTCAGGGGGACGCAGTATTTT; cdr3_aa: CASSAPNLRGTQYF
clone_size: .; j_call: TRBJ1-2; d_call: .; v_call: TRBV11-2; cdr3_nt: TGTGCCAGCAGCTTAATCGGGCAGAGAGGTGGCTACACCTTC; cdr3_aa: CASSLIGQRGGYTF
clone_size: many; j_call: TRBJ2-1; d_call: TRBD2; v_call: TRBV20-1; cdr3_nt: TGCAGTGCTAGACGGGGGGTAGCCTTTGGTGAGCAGTTCTTC; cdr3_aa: CSARRGVAFGEQFF
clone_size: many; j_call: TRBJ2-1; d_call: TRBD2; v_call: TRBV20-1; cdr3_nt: TGCAGTGCTAGAGATGTTAGACTAGCGGGGGATGAGCAGTTCTTC; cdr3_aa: CSARDVRLAGDEQFF
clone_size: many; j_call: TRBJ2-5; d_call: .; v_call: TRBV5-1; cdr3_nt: TGCGCCAGCAGCCTGGGACTTGGCCAAGAGACCCAGTACTTC; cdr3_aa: CASSLGLGQETQYF